The present entry profiles one T cell receptor (beta chain) with its context. Its antigen is currently unknown. The junction departs from germline at one end; a sequencing error may be responsible. This record belongs to a study of identical twins. MiXCR, run by TCRdb on the 5' RACE reads, gives a single entry per CDR3 protein. The sample lists roughly 1,500,000 distinct CDR3 sequences; less than 40% were seen once. The germline CDR1 and CDR2 sequences are SGHRS and YFSETQ. The CDR3 has 14 residues. The study, taken as a whole, reports: Twin-shared out-of-frame alpha sequences showed excess low generation probability. Twin pairs had excess sharing that was weaker in beta out-of-frame sequences.

This chain connects TRBV5-1 to TRBJ2-4; TRBD1 is a possible D gene (6 bases). The end of the DNA fits TRBJ2-7 better, so the J call may be wrong. The clonotype comes from a newborn girl in good health. The specimen was cord blood. As DNA, the CDR3 is TGCGTCAGCAGCCTAAGGACAGTGGGCTACGAGCAGTACTTC. It translates to CVSSLRTVGYEQYF.